This TCR beta chain was obtained from a study of shared clonotypes between healthy human individuals. Terminally differentiated effector memory CD45RA+ cells were excluded by CCR7 positive selection of CD45RO-negative cells. Donors had no recently reported acute infections or vaccinations and were HIV-negative. Sorted-subset replicate PCRs used 150 to 200 ng of genomic DNA. This amount corresponded to about 30,000 T cell genomes. Some clones are missing from TCRdb's copy, which holds only in-frame ones; the method was immunoSEQ multiplex PCR. The table shows over 2,000,000 clones, with just under 95% occurring only once. V shed 4 bases and J shed 3 bases, with 34 bases lying between them. Germline CDR1 SGHRS, CDR2 YFSETQ. The CDR3 is made up of 21 amino acids.

The chain is built from TRBV5-1 and TRBJ1-1; TRBD1 might be the D (5 bases). What was sequenced was naive CD8+ T cells from PBMCs. The source of this sequence is a man between 18 and 35 years old in good health. Some clones in this sample may be carry-over from other donors' samples. The DNA for the CDR3 is TGCGCCAGCAGCCCCGCAGGCTTACTCTTGACGGGGAAGAGGGGCGACACTGAAGCTTTCTTT. It specifies CASSPAGLLLTGKRGDTEAFF.